One and the same sample provided the 28 T cell receptor beta chains below, sequenced in a study of blood T cell repertoires in COVID-19. Produced via immunoSEQ multiplex PCR; TCRdb's table is partial and in-frame only. The data contain approximately 200,000 clones, roughly 85% of them singletons. What was sequenced was peripheral blood. These receptors all come from a middle-aged man who had recovered from COVID-19.

The chain combines TRBV27 with TRBJ1-1; the D is unclear. The germline V and J ends were trimmed by 6 bases and 3 bases, with 14 bases remaining between them. Germline V lookup: CDR1 MNHEY, CDR2 SMNVEV (reference sequence). The CDR3 is made up of 14 amino acids. The CDR3 sequence: CASRSWTEYTEAFF. DNA of the CDR3: TGTGCCAGCAGGTCGTGGACTGAGTACACTGAAGCTTTCTTT.

The rearrangement joins TRBV2 to TRBJ2-5, with a possible D match to TRBD1 (6 bases). Germline CDR1 and CDR2: SNHLY and FYNNEI. The CDR3 covers 13 residues. Trimming stripped 5 bases from V and 7 bases from J, with 14 bases between. Here the CDR3 DNA reads TGTGCCAGCAGTCCCGTGCTAGGGGGGACCCAGTACTTC. It is translated as CASSPVLGGTQYF.

The chain employs TRBV6-5 and TRBJ1-1; 7 bases match TRBD1. J gave up 8 bases and V 6 bases, and 6 bases lay outside the gene matches. This CDR3 has 12 residues. Looked up from germline, CDR1 is MNHEY and CDR2 is SVGAGI. In DNA form, the CDR3 reads TGTGCCAGCAGCAGAACCAGGGGGGAAGCTTTCTTT. Residues: CASSRTRGEAFF.

A remark on this clone: At one end the junction does not follow the germline gene, possibly because of a read error. The CDR3 nucleotides are TGTGCCAGCAGTTTAGGGCCGACAGGGGCGGGCTCACCCCTCCACTTT. It is translated as CASSLGPTGAGSPLHF. V usage is TRBV11-2 and J usage is TRBJ1-6; TRBD1 matches at 8 bases. CDR3 size: 16 residues. Germline CDR1 reads SGHAT; CDR2 reads FQNNGV.

This chain links TRBV28 with TRBJ2-1, with 10 bases that match TRBD2. CDR1 MDHEN and CDR2 SYDVKM come from the germline V gene. J lost 0 bases, V lost 10 bases, and 9 bases had no gene match. CDR3 size: 16 residues. CDR3 residues: CATERLAGSSYNEQFF. CDR3 coding DNA: TGTGCCACCGAACGACTAGCGGGCAGCTCCTACAATGAGCAGTTCTTC.

The chain joins TRBV27 to TRBJ2-2, with D uncertain. The CDR3 runs to 13 residues. Looked up from germline, CDR1 is MNHEY and CDR2 is SMNVEV (reference sequence). V dropped 5 bases and J dropped 5 bases, with 9 bases sitting between them. In DNA form, the CDR3 reads TGTGCCAGCAGTCCCTCGGGTACCGGGGAGCTGTTTTTT. Protein product: CASSPSGTGELFF.

The chain uses TRBV7-8 and TRBJ2-3, with a weak D call TRBD2 (6 bases). The CDR3 spans 17 residues. Germline V gene lookup returns CDR1 SGHVS and CDR2 FQNEAQ. Trimming pared 5 bases from V and 0 bases from J, leaving 18 bases between. DNA of the CDR3: TGTGCCAGCAGCCCATCCCTGGGAGGTCCTAGCACAGATACGCAGTATTTT. Translation: CASSPSLGGPSTDTQYF.

The V gene is TRBV28, the J gene TRBJ2-3; 8 bases match TRBD2. Looked up from germline, CDR1 is MDHEN and CDR2 is SYDVKM. The CDR3 has 14 residues. The V and J ends lost 4 bases and 5 bases, in that order; junction bases with no gene match: 5. CDR3 region: CASSSAGVGDTQYF. The CDR3 DNA sequence: TGTGCCAGCAGTTCAGCGGGAGTGGGAGATACGCAGTATTTT.

The CDR3 region has the DNA TGTGCCAGCAGAGAGGGGGCCTGGGGGCGCGGAAACATTCAGTACTTC. Its protein product is CASREGAWGRGNIQYF. The chain is built from TRBV16 and TRBJ2-4; TRBD1 matches at 7 bases. Germline CDR1 and CDR2: KGHSY and FQNENV. The CDR3 spans 16 residues. The junction had 14 bases not matched to a gene; V was cut back by 6 bases and J by 6 bases.

Note on this clone: Other DNA variants within this sample encode the same CDR3. J is TRBJ2-1 and V is TRBV28; D call uncertain. Looked up from germline, CDR1 is MDHEN and CDR2 is SYDVKM. The length of the CDR3 is 12 residues. The V and J ends lost 5 bases and 3 bases respectively, with 5 bases between them. The CDR3 bases are TGTGCCAGCAGTCCCAGCTACAATGAGCAGTTCTTC. It encodes CASSPSYNEQFF.

The J gene is TRBJ2-1, the V gene TRBV5-1, with 13 nucleotides matching TRBD2. The CDR3 covers 17 residues. Trimming at V came to 4 bases and at J to 3 bases, leaving 7 bases not matched to a gene. Looked up from germline, CDR1 is SGHRS and CDR2 is YFSETQ. CDR3 protein: CASSPGTSGTLYNEQFF. The CDR3 bases are TGCGCCAGCAGCCCCGGGACTAGCGGGACCCTCTACAATGAGCAGTTCTTC.

The gene calls are TRBV15 and TRBJ2-5, with D perhaps matching TRBD2 (6 bases). Germline V gene sequence: CDR1 LNHNV, CDR2 YYDKDF (reference sequence). Trimming took off 5 bases at V and 8 bases at J, with 21 bases between the two ends. This CDR3 has 15 residues. Here the CDR3 reads CATSESGLGVATQYF. In nucleotides, the CDR3 is TGTGCCACCAGCGAGTCGGGACTGGGCGTAGCTACCCAGTACTTC.

The chain links TRBV11-2 to TRBJ2-1; no definite D call. Germline assignment: CDR1 SGHAT and CDR2 FQNNGV. Deletions cut 5 bases from V and 2 bases from J, with 13 bases between. The CDR3 sequence is 15 residues long. CDR3 coding DNA: TGTGCCAGCAGCCCGGCGCGGAACCCCTACAATGAGCAGTTCTTC. It specifies CASSPARNPYNEQFF.

This clone is a singleton in its sample. The genes are TRBV3-1 (or the pseudogene TRBV3-2) and TRBJ2-1; TRBD2 matches at 11 bases. This CDR3 spans 18 amino acids. CDR1 and CDR2 from the germline V gene are LGHDT and YNNKEL (reference sequence). The V gene end was trimmed by 1 base and the J gene end by 5 bases; junction bases not matched to a gene: 10. CDR3 bases: TGTGCCAGCAGCCAAGTTTCCGGTAGGACTAGCGGGCACAATGAGCAGTTCTTC. It translates to CASSQVSGRTSGHNEQFF.

V and J are TRBV5-1 and TRBJ2-1; 11 bases line up with TRBD2. CDR1 and CDR2 from the germline V gene are SGHRS and YFSETQ. The CDR3 totals 16 residues. V lost 1 base to trimming and J lost 7 bases; unmatched junction nucleotides: 7. This chain's CDR3 is CASSLLLAGDRNEQFF. Written as DNA, the CDR3 is TGCGCCAGCAGCTTGTTACTAGCGGGAGACCGAAATGAGCAGTTCTTC.

V usage is TRBV7-8 and J usage is TRBJ2-2; TRBD2 matches at 10 bases. V lost 1 base to trimming and J lost 5 bases; unmatched junction nucleotides: 7. The length of the CDR3 is 17 residues. The germline V gene encodes CDR1 SGHVS and CDR2 FQNEAQ. The CDR3 DNA follows: TGTGCCAGCAGCTTAGGTCTAGCGGGAGTGGAGACCGGGGAGCTGTTTTTT. The encoded protein is CASSLGLAGVETGELFF.

V and J are TRBV24-1 and TRBJ2-1, with D possibly matching TRBD2 (5 bases). V gave up 4 bases and J gave up 5 bases, with 11 bases separating them. Per germline, CDR1 KGHDR and CDR2 SFDVKD. CDR3 length equals 14 residues. The CDR3 bases are TGTGCCACCAGTGACTCGGACTTCGACAATGAGCAGTTCTTC. As protein: CATSDSDFDNEQFF.

This clone was counted only a few times. The V call is TRBV28, the J call TRBJ1-1, with D tentatively TRBD1 (5 bases). The CDR3 consists of 13 residues. Germline V lookup: CDR1 MDHEN, CDR2 SYDVKM. V lost 6 bases and J 4 bases, leaving 12 bases between the germline ends. CDR3 nucleotide sequence: TGTGCCAGCAGCCTGGGACTTTTCACTGAAGCTTTCTTT. As protein: CASSLGLFTEAFF.

The chain links TRBV9 to TRBJ1-6; D possibly corresponds to TRBD1 (6 bases). This CDR3 is 16 amino acids long. Germline V gives CDR1 SGDLS, CDR2 YYNGEE. Deletions cut 3 bases from V and 7 bases from J, with 17 bases between. The CDR3 DNA is TGTGCCAGCAGCGCCTCTATCGGCAGGGGAAATTCACCCCTCCACTTT. Residues: CASSASIGRGNSPLHF.

The V call is TRBV18, the J call TRBJ1-6, with D maybe TRBD1 (6 bases). Germline V CDR1 and CDR2: KGHSH, LQKENI. The V and J ends lost 5 bases and 9 bases respectively, with 17 bases between them. The CDR3 is made up of 15 amino acids. Here the CDR3 DNA reads TGTGCCAGCTCAGAGACAGGTGGGCCACCTTCACCCCTCCACTTT. As protein: CASSETGGPPSPLHF.

The V and J genes are TRBV11-2 and TRBJ1-3, with D hard to call. Germline-derived CDR1 and CDR2 are SGHAT and FQNNGV. The CDR3 covers 16 residues. Trimming pared 1 base from V and 4 bases from J, leaving 14 bases between. Written as DNA, the CDR3 is TGTGCCAGCAGCTTAGTTGGGCCCTTGGCCGGAAACACCATATATTTT. Its protein product is CASSLVGPLAGNTIYF.

The rearrangement uses TRBV23-1 and TRBJ2-1; 10 nucleotides agree with TRBD2. TRBV23-1 is annotated as an ORF whose role is uncertain. V lost 2 bases, J lost 0 bases, and 4 bases stayed unmatched. The CDR3 extends over 17 amino acids. The CDR3 is CASSQELAGHSYNEQFF. As DNA, the CDR3 is TGCGCCAGCAGTCAAGAACTAGCGGGACACTCCTACAATGAGCAGTTCTTC.

The J gene is TRBJ2-3, the V gene TRBV2; 12 bases map to TRBD1. The germline CDR1 and CDR2 sequences are SNHLY and FYNNEI. This CDR3 is built from 14 residues. J was trimmed by 8 bases and V by 9 bases; bases with no gene match: 9. CDR3 sequence: CARNRDRGLGTQYF. The CDR3 nucleotides are TGTGCCAGGAACCGGGACAGGGGGCTCGGTACGCAGTATTTT.

V is TRBV9 and J is TRBJ2-2, with 15 bases aligning to TRBD2. CDR3 length equals 18 residues. CDR1 and CDR2 (germline): SGDLS, YYNGEE. V gave up 3 bases and J gave up 2 bases; unmatched junction bases: 5. The CDR3 is CASSGGTSGRLNTGELFF. The CDR3, as DNA: TGTGCCAGCAGCGGAGGGACTAGCGGGAGGTTAAACACCGGGGAGCTGTTTTTT.

The chain couples TRBV15 to TRBJ1-4; 7 nucleotides line up with TRBD1. The CDR3 covers 16 residues. CDR1 and CDR2 from the germline V gene are LNHNV and YYDKDF (reference sequence). V was clipped by 3 bases and J by 7 bases; unmatched bases: 11. The CDR3 sequence: CATSSTGQEKGEKLFF. DNA for the CDR3: TGTGCCACCAGCAGTACCGGACAGGAAAAGGGTGAAAAACTGTTTTTT.

This rearrangement joins TRBV4-1 to TRBJ2-7; TRBD2 matches 7 bases. The CDR3 runs 15 residues. V trimming: 0 bases; J trimming: 2 bases; junction bases outside the gene matches: 4. CDR1 is MGHRA and CDR2 is YSYEKL in the germline V gene. CDR3 DNA: TGCGCCAGCAGCCAAGAAGCTAGCGGAGCCTACGAGCAGTACTTC. Translating it yields CASSQEASGAYEQYF.

CDR3 sequence reads: CASSRYRGHEETQYF. The CDR3 bases are TGTGCCAGCAGCAGATACAGGGGGCATGAAGAGACCCAGTACTTC. The V and J genes are TRBV6-5 and TRBJ2-5; 9 bases line up with TRBD1. V shed 6 bases, J shed 3 bases, and the junction held 8 bases outside the gene matches. In germline, CDR1 is MNHEY, CDR2 SVGAGI. This CDR3 region has 15 residues.

The chain employs TRBV7-9 and TRBJ1-3; TRBD1 aligns across 7 bases. CDR3 length: 14 amino acids. Trimming removed 4 bases from V and 4 bases from J; junction bases left unmatched: 4. CDR1 is SEHNR, CDR2 FQNEAQ, per germline (reference sequence). CDR3 region: CASSSDRDGNTIYF. CDR3 DNA: TGTGCCAGCAGCTCCGACAGGGACGGAAACACCATATATTTT.